This T cell receptor beta chain appears in the sequencing data of a study of blood T cells in healthy people across ages. Notes on the study in general: The fall in TCR beta diversity per million T cells was roughly linear with age.

The donors, all healthy, were Caucasians living in Russia, aged roughly 6 to 100. With a J-beta primer mix and a sample-barcoded 5' primer, a second PCR ran about 7 to 12 cycles. A tag from a template-switch adaptor with 12 random nucleotides marked each cDNA molecule. There were at least 2.5 million CDR3-containing paired-end reads obtained from each sample. Via MiXCR, TCRdb re-called the 5' RACE reads, giving one row per CDR3 protein. The profile covers about 650,000 distinct CDR3 sequences, with about 30% appearing a single time and 15% taken by the ten largest. Per germline, CDR1 SGHTA and CDR2 FQGTGA. The CDR3 spans 15 residues. Trimming pared 1 base from V and 1 base from J, leaving 9 bases between. Points on this clonotype: What it binds is unknown.

This sequence joins TRBV7-3 and TRBJ2-3; D might be TRBD1 or TRBD2, each matching 5 bases. This clonotype was obtained from a woman older than 75 in good health. The sample consisted of blood. CDR3 bases: TGTGCCAGCAGCTTAAAAATGGGGGGCACAGATACGCAGTATTTT. As protein: CASSLKMGGTDTQYF.